This T cell receptor beta chain appears in the sequencing data of a study of blood T cell repertoires in COVID-19 (dated by TCRdb to the early 2020s). Regarding the complete study: The collaborator samples originated in the United States, Italy and Spain and spanned the acute and convalescent phases of COVID-19. Nearly every sample came with metadata listing a de-identified subject ID, COVID-19 status, age in years and sex. The prospective study material was composed of cDNA or gDNA derived from T cells, B-cell-depleted T cells, or PBMCs. The samples were drawn from two sources: the first 160 participants of the ongoing ImmuneRACE study, and 1,200 or so subjects contributed by 6 global collaborators. HLA class I and class II types, where available, came from metadata supplied by the sample provider rather than from assay-based typing. The repertoires were released in a freely available public database intended as a resource for research on the immune response to SARS-CoV-2. The dataset comprised deeply sampled blood TCRbeta repertoires from subjects exposed to, actively infected with, or recovered from COVID-19.

TCRbeta CDR3 regions were amplified from genomic DNA by means of the immunoSEQ Assay, a bias-controlled multiplex PCR. As for the original processing: The number of nucleated cells in each sample was estimated by amplification of reference gene primers within the assay. To quantify the absolute abundance of each unique TCRbeta CDR3 rearrangement, sequence reads were collapsed and filtered. For each sample, productive Simpson clonality was calculated by taking the square root of Simpson's diversity index across productive rearrangements. Entries here come from immuneACCESS through TCRdb and include only in-frame sequences with V and J called. Some clones fail to appear in such tables; in the studies checked, an unresolved V gene covers under half of the shortfall, and the cause of the remainder is unknown. That table furnishes V, J and clone size, whereas the DNA furnished D and trimming. The sample data list more than 200,000 clones, and approximately 82% of these were observed just once. The ten largest clonotypes hold approximately 2.6% of the sample.

A word on this clone: Its cognate antigen has yet to be identified. A read error may produce the germline difference seen at one junction end.

Results and caveats for the whole study, not just this receptor: Clinical and demographic metadata were provided uncurated, with the amount varying by source and participant.

Each collaborating institution followed its own protocols to collect whole blood in K2EDTA tubes. For TCRbeta analysis, collaborators shipped samples in one of three forms: frozen whole blood, isolated PBMCs, or DNA extracted from either of those sample types. The source of this sequence is a woman between 65 and 79 years old with active or convalescent COVID-19. Input material: peripheral blood.

The CDR3 is CASSQNSGTNTGELFF. The DNA reads as follows: TGTGCTAGCAGCCAGAATAGCGGGACCAACACCGGGGAGCTGTTTTTT. The chain employs TRBV7-7 and TRBJ2-2; TRBD2 aligns with 8 central bases. As encoded in the germline V gene (reference sequence), CDR1 is SSHAT while CDR2 is FNYEAQ. The CDR3 measures 16 amino acids from cysteine to phenylalanine. The only DNA kept is the CDR3, 48 bases in frame from the first base.